This passage covers 32 T cell receptor beta chains from one sample sequenced in a study of Ad26.COV2.S vaccination and SARS-CoV-2 variants. Generated by immunoSEQ multiplex PCR, the TCRdb table keeps only in-frame clones and is missing some. In the table there are about 280,000 clones, roughly 86% of which are singletons. As to treatment: roughly 19 received Ad26.COV2.S at low or high dose, single or two shots; about five received placebo; per-sample allocation not given. Sampling was done on day 63 after the first vaccine or placebo injection. The sample was peripheral blood, taken in a trial of Ad26.COV2.S vaccine versus placebo. All receptors come from a person between 18 and 60 years old who received the Ad26.COV2.S COVID-19 vaccine or a placebo.

The J gene is TRBJ1-1, the V gene TRBV12-3 or TRBV12-4; no firm D call. V was trimmed by 6 bases and J by 4 bases, leaving 6 bases between them. This CDR3 has 11 residues. The DNA of the CDR3 is TGTGCCAGCAGGTTTGGCACTGAAGCTTTCTTT. It codes for CASRFGTEAFF.

The chain is built from TRBV5-6 and TRBJ1-1; D remains ambiguous. The CDR3 extends over 14 amino acids. V dropped 0 bases and J dropped 0 bases, with 6 bases sitting between them. Germline V gene sequence: CDR1 SGHDT, CDR2 YYEEEE. This CDR3 reads CASSLGGLNTEAFF. CDR3 coding DNA: TGTGCCAGCAGCTTGGGAGGGTTGAACACTGAAGCTTTCTTT.

In its sample, this clone was seen a few times. This sequence joins TRBV9 and TRBJ1-5; TRBD1 matches 7 bases. The CDR3 totals 12 residues. In germline, CDR1 is SGDLS, CDR2 YYNGEE. The V segment lost 3 bases and the J segment 7 bases; nucleotides outside the gene matches: 1. This CDR3 is CASSGGGQPQHF. CDR3 in DNA: TGTGCCAGCAGCGGAGGGGGCCAGCCCCAGCATTTT.

This clone occurred a few times. The CDR3 sequence: CSVGHNMYNEQFF. The DNA for the CDR3 is TGCAGCGTTGGGCACAACATGTACAATGAGCAGTTCTTC. The V call is TRBV29-1, the J call TRBJ2-1; unclear D gene. Looked up from germline, CDR1 is SQVTM and CDR2 is ANQGSEA. The CDR3 runs to 13 residues. V lost 4 bases, J lost 4 bases, and 11 bases lay in between.

The rearrangement joins TRBV18 to TRBJ1-6; D remains ambiguous. V was pared by 2 bases and J by 1 base, with 12 bases between. The CDR3 has 17 residues. From germline, CDR1 is KGHSH and CDR2 LQKENI. CDR3 sequence reads: CASSPGAVGSYNSPLHF. DNA for the CDR3: TGTGCCAGCTCACCAGGAGCGGTGGGGTCCTATAATTCACCCCTCCACTTT.

The chain recombines TRBV19 with TRBJ2-2; D not certain. V was cut by 5 bases and J by 4 bases, with 17 bases left in between. The germline V gene has CDR1 LNHDA and CDR2 SQIVND (reference sequence). The CDR3 length is 16 residues. The CDR3 sequence: CASSPGRSSRTGELFF. The CDR3 nucleotides read TGTGCCAGTAGTCCCGGTCGCAGTTCTCGCACCGGGGAGCTGTTTTTT.

This clone was picked up one time. This sequence joins TRBV19 and TRBJ2-7, with TRBD2 identical over 7 bases. The germline CDR1 and CDR2 sequences are LNHDA and SQIVND (reference sequence). Unmatched junction bases numbered 9, after V lost 4 bases and J lost 9 bases. The CDR3 contains 13 residues. The CDR3 bases are TGTGCCAGTAGTACGCCGGGACTATTAAGGCAGTACTTC. Protein sequence: CASSTPGLLRQYF.

This chain connects TRBV20-1 to TRBJ2-7; a possible D gene is TRBD2 (5 bases). This CDR3 has 11 residues. CDR1 and CDR2 from the germline V gene are DFQATT and SNEGSKA (reference sequence). Written as DNA, the CDR3 is TGCAGCGCTCTCGGGACCTACGAGCAGTACTTC. Translation gives CSALGTYEQYF.

V usage is TRBV11-1 and J usage is TRBJ1-6; TRBD1 matches at 9 bases. This CDR3 is 14 amino acids long. V shed 5 bases, J shed 7 bases, and the junction held 3 bases outside the gene matches. Germline V CDR1 and CDR2: SGHAT, FQDESV (reference sequence). CDR3 sequence: CASSQQGANSPLHF. The CDR3 DNA follows: TGTGCCAGCAGCCAACAGGGGGCAAATTCACCCCTCCACTTT.

This chain links TRBV5-1 with TRBJ2-7, with a tentative D call TRBD1 (5 bases). The ends were cut back, 0 bases at V and 3 bases at J, with 7 bases in the middle. This CDR3 contains 13 residues. Per germline, CDR1 SGHRS and CDR2 YFSETQ. CDR3 nucleotide sequence: TGCGCCAGCAGCTTGGCCAGGGACTACGAGCAGTACTTC. This encodes CASSLARDYEQYF.

The chain recombines TRBV6-1 with TRBJ2-1, with D perhaps TRBD1 (6 bases). Germline values: CDR1 MNHNS, CDR2 SASEGT. This CDR3 contains 14 residues. The germline V and J ends were trimmed by 2 bases and 8 bases, with 13 bases remaining between them. The CDR3 spells CASSEQGTGDEQFF. CDR3 coding DNA: TGTGCCAGCAGTGAACAGGGGACCGGGGATGAGCAGTTCTTC.

The chain couples TRBV5-8 to TRBJ2-1; possibly TRBD1 or TRBD2 for D (5 bases each). This CDR3 comprises 15 residues. CDR1 and CDR2 (germline): SGHTS, YDEGEE. V lost 0 bases and J lost 6, with 13 bases in between. DNA of the CDR3: TGTGCCAGCAGCTTGGGTCATGGGACCGTCAATGAGCAGTTCTTC. This gives the protein CASSLGHGTVNEQFF.

V and J are TRBV10-3 and TRBJ2-7, with 11 bases matching TRBD2. CDR1 is ENHRY, CDR2 SYGVKD, per germline. Unmatched junction bases numbered 9, after V lost 2 bases and J lost 3 bases. This CDR3 is built from 17 residues. CDR3 sequence: CAISERGLAGGNYEQYF. The CDR3, as DNA: TGTGCCATCAGTGAGCGTGGGCTAGCGGGAGGAAACTACGAGCAGTACTTC.

This chain links TRBV5-8 with TRBJ1-2, with D perhaps matching TRBD1 (5 bases). V was shortened by 0 bases and J by 4 bases, with 16 bases between the two germline ends. Germline CDR1 reads SGHTS; CDR2 reads YDEGEE. This CDR3 comprises 16 residues. CDR3 nucleotide sequence: TGTGCCAGCAGCTTGGCCTCAGGACAAAGCGGCTATGGCTACACCTTC. Residues: CASSLASGQSGYGYTF.

The CDR3, as DNA: TGTGCCAGCACCCCGGACAGGGTCAACTATGGCTACACCTTC. This sequence encodes CASTPDRVNYGYTF. The V gene is TRBV6-5, the J gene TRBJ1-2; 8 bases align to TRBD1. Germline CDR1 MNHEY, CDR2 SVGAGI. This CDR3 comprises 14 residues. Trimming cost V 7 bases and J 2 bases; bases outside gene matches: 6.

The CDR3 DNA reads TGCAGCGTTCCAGGGGGTACTGGCACAGATACGCAGTATTTT. Translated, it gives CSVPGGTGTDTQYF. The chain joins TRBV29-1 to TRBJ2-3; 7 bases are a match to TRBD1. With 5 bases clipped from V and 1 base from J, the junction kept 6 bases outside the gene matches. Germline CDR1 and CDR2: SQVTM and ANQGSEA. This CDR3 is built from 14 residues.

The genes are TRBV2 and TRBJ1-1; 10 nucleotides align to TRBD1. Germline loops: CDR1 SNHLY, CDR2 FYNNEI. The length of the CDR3 is 16 residues. V was pared by 3 bases and J by 1 base, with 5 bases of the junction left unmatched. The CDR3 DNA reads TGTGCCAGCAGTGAGAGCGGGACAGGGGCGAACACTGAAGCTTTCTTT. Its translation is CASSESGTGANTEAFF.

The chain carries TRBV7-9 and TRBJ2-4, with 8 bases identical to TRBD1. The CDR3 loop spans 14 amino acids. Germline loops: CDR1 SEHNR, CDR2 FQNEAQ (reference sequence). V gave up 3 bases and J gave up 5 bases; unmatched junction bases: 3. The CDR3 protein is CASSFSGGQNIQYF. CDR3 bases: TGTGCCAGCAGCTTTTCAGGGGGCCAAAACATTCAGTACTTC.

The J gene is TRBJ2-7, the V gene TRBV5-1, with 16 bases matching TRBD2. In germline, CDR1 is SGHRS, CDR2 YFSETQ. The CDR3 covers 15 residues. With V trimmed by 6 bases and J by 6 bases, 6 bases remained unmatched. As DNA, the CDR3 is TGCGCCAGCATGGGACTAGCGGGGGGGCCTGGCGAGCAGTACTTC. As protein: CASMGLAGGPGEQYF. Full variable domain (remainder filled in from reference TRBV5-1 and TRBJ2-7): KAGVTQTPRYLIKTRGQQVTLSCSPISGHRSVSWYQQTPGQGLQFLFEYFSETQRNKGNFPGRFSGRQFSNSRSEMNVSTLELGDSALYLCASMGLAGGPGEQYFGPGTRLTVT.

The chain combines TRBV5-4 with TRBJ2-5; 9 bases are shared with TRBD2. J lost 4 bases, V lost 0 bases, and 7 bases had no gene match. Germline CDR1 SGHNT, CDR2 YYREEE (reference sequence). The CDR3 sequence is 16 residues long. CDR3 sequence reads: CASSLELAGARETQYF. For the CDR3, the DNA is TGTGCCAGCAGCTTGGAATTAGCGGGAGCGCGAGAGACCCAGTACTTC.

The chain combines TRBV7-2 with TRBJ2-1, with D possibly being TRBD2 (6 bases). This CDR3 has 15 amino acids. Trimming removed 4 bases at V and 6 bases at J, with 16 bases between. CDR1 and CDR2 (germline): SGHTA, FQGNSA. DNA for the CDR3: TGTGCCAGCAGCTCTTCAGCGGGCTACGGCAATGAGCAGTTCTTC. Its translation is CASSSSAGYGNEQFF.

The CDR3 DNA reads TGTGCCAGCAGCTTAGGAGGGGGCGCGAATGAGCAGTTCTTC. Translation gives CASSLGGGANEQFF. The chain has TRBV11-3 and TRBJ2-1, with 7 bases that match TRBD1. There are 14 residues in the CDR3. V shed 1 base and J 7 bases; nucleotides not matched to a gene: 4. Germline V gene lookup returns CDR1 SGHNT and CDR2 YENEEA.

In this sample, this clone turned up a few times. The chain joins TRBV6-6 to TRBJ1-4; D gene unclear. V gave up 5 bases and J gave up 3 bases, with 7 bases separating them. The germline CDR1 and CDR2 sequences are MNHNY and SVGAGI (reference sequence). The CDR3 has 13 residues. CDR3 coding DNA: TGTGCCAGCAGTCATCAGGCTAATGAAAAACTGTTTTTT. Its translation: CASSHQANEKLFF.

The V and J genes are TRBV7-2 and TRBJ2-1; TRBD1 is a possible D gene (7 bases). This CDR3 is 15 amino acids long. Germline V gene data show CDR1 as SGHTA and CDR2 as FQGNSA. V was pared by 7 bases and J by 10 bases, with 23 bases between. The chain's CDR3 is CASTRSGGLGLEQFF. The DNA for the CDR3 is TGTGCCAGCACCCGTTCAGGGGGACTGGGGTTGGAGCAGTTCTTC.

The J gene is TRBJ2-3, the V gene TRBV2; D gene ambiguous. V lost 3 bases to trimming and J lost 0 bases, with 10 bases between them. Germline assignment: CDR1 SNHLY and CDR2 FYNNEI. This CDR3 has 15 residues. The DNA for the CDR3 is TGTGCCAGCAGTGAGGGGTTCGTAAGCACAGATACGCAGTATTTT. It encodes CASSEGFVSTDTQYF.

V gene TRBV5-1 combines with J gene TRBJ1-1, with 9 positions matching TRBD1. The J segment lost 0 bases and the V segment lost 3 bases, leaving 6 bases of the junction unmatched. Germline CDR1 is SGHRS and CDR2 is YFSETQ. The CDR3 totals 16 residues. The CDR3 sequence is CASSWGRDRVNTEAFF. CDR3 DNA: TGCGCCAGCAGCTGGGGTCGGGACAGGGTGAACACTGAAGCTTTCTTT.

The chain links TRBV5-6 to TRBJ1-5, with TRBD1 matching 8 bases. The germline CDR1 and CDR2 sequences are SGHDT and YYEEEE. The CDR3 sequence is 18 residues long. V shed 6 bases and J 7 bases; nucleotides not matched to a gene: 21. The CDR3 DNA reads TGTGCCAGCAACGGGGACAGGCCACGGGACAGTCCCTGGCAGCCCCAGCATTTT. As protein: CASNGDRPRDSPWQPQHF. The whole variable domain, filled in from reference TRBV5-6 and TRBJ1-5, reads DAGVTQSPTHLIKTRGQQVTLRCSPKSGHDTVSWYQQALGQGPQFIFQYYEEEERQRGNFPDRFSGHQFPNYSSELNVNALLLGDSALYLCASNGDRPRDSPWQPQHFGDGTRLSIL.

Only a few counts were recorded for this clone. The rearrangement uses TRBV7-8 and TRBJ2-1; D uncertain. Germline V gives CDR1 SGHVS, CDR2 FQNEAQ. Trimming left V 1 base short and J 3 bases short, with 7 bases between. The CDR3 runs 14 residues. CDR3 sequence: CASSLVPGYNEQFF. The CDR3 bases are TGTGCCAGCAGCTTAGTCCCGGGCTACAATGAGCAGTTCTTC.

The CDR3 spells CASSAGRQPQHF. The DNA for the CDR3 is TGTGCCAGCAGTGCGGGCCGCCAGCCCCAGCATTTT. The rearrangement links TRBV2 to TRBJ1-5; D uncertain. Trimming took 4 bases from V and 7 from J, leaving 8 bases between them. There are 12 residues in the CDR3. Germline-derived CDR1 and CDR2 are SNHLY and FYNNEI.

The chain uses TRBV12-3 or TRBV12-4 and TRBJ2-3; no reliable D call. The CDR3 is 13 amino acids. V was clipped by 2 bases and J by 0 bases, with 3 bases between them. CDR3 loop: CASSLPSTDTQYF. In nucleotides, the CDR3 is TGTGCCAGCAGTTTACCAAGCACAGATACGCAGTATTTT.

The chain carries TRBV2 and TRBJ1-1, with D perhaps TRBD1 (6 bases). V lost 5 bases and J 1 base, leaving 11 bases between the germline ends. The CDR3 totals 14 residues. Germline lookup yields CDR1 SNHLY and CDR2 FYNNEI. The CDR3 DNA is TGTGCCAGCAGTACACGGACAGCGAACACTGAAGCTTTCTTT. This gives the protein CASSTRTANTEAFF.

This chain connects TRBV4-3 to TRBJ1-6; TRBD1 aligns across 10 bases. Germline V gene lookup returns CDR1 LGHNA and CDR2 YSLEER. V dropped 0 bases and J dropped 7; count of bases not matched to a gene: 18. This CDR3 has 21 residues. For the CDR3, the DNA is TGCGCCAGCAGCCAAGAATTACTTTTTTTATTCGGACAGGGGGAAAATTCACCCCTCCACTTT. Its protein is CASSQELLFLFGQGENSPLHF.